The text below deals with one T cell receptor beta chain. Patients at the Seattle site were enrolled during active infection and followed longitudinally. These data originate in a study of blood T cell repertoires in COVID-19. Overall study context: Spain, Italy and the United States supplied samples that represented acute and convalescent COVID-19. PBMCs, B-cell-depleted T cells, or T cells were the source of the cDNA or gDNA that made up the material.

V was clipped by 2 bases and J by 7 bases, with 6 bases between them. CDR3 size: 11 residues. The germline CDR1 and CDR2 sequences are GTSNPN and SVGIG (reference sequence). Source study methods: Reference gene primer amplification gave estimated nucleated cell counts. Generated by immunoSEQ multiplex PCR, the TCRdb table keeps only in-frame clones and is missing some. V and J calls and clone size are given by that table; D and trimming were obtained from the DNA. The table shows approximately 300,000 clones, with 75% to 95% occurring only once. The chain joins TRBV30 to TRBJ1-5; D is ambiguous. The specimen sequenced was peripheral blood. The TCR originated in a woman younger than 45 with COVID-19, enrolled during active disease. CDR3 protein: CAWSNKQPQHF. The CDR3 DNA follows: TGTGCCTGGAGTAACAAGCAGCCCCAGCATTTT.